This TCR beta chain was obtained from a study of T cells after yellow fever vaccination. Study findings and constraints: Although most clonotypes did not, a small share appeared in both CD4 and CD8 compartments. The study re-detected most primary-vaccination clones after the booster (nearly 97% CD4, roughly 85% CD8). FACS-sorted repertoires could contain abundant clonotypes contaminating from the bulk population.

This clonotype was seen a few times. Its antigen is still unknown. UMIs and a universal primer site were added when TCR cDNA was made by 5'RACE template switching. TCRdb reanalysed the 5' RACE reads using MiXCR and keeps one entry per CDR3 protein. The table lists around 250,000 distinct CDR3 sequences, 6.9% of them singletons. The germline V gene has CDR1 SGHTA and CDR2 FQGNSA. The CDR3 has 15 amino acids. V was clipped by 5 bases and J by 7 bases, with 20 bases between them. The rearrangement joins TRBV7-2 to TRBJ2-5; D remains ambiguous. This TCR was recovered from a man aged 30-40 years who received the YFV17D yellow fever vaccine. The sequenced sample was CD4+ T cells sorted from PBMCs, obtained 15 days after the yellow fever booster vaccination. The CDR3, as DNA: TGTGCCAGCAGCCCGGCTACTTCAAGATCGGGGACCCAGTACTTC. Translating gives CASSPATSRSGTQYF.